Following are 26 T cell receptor beta chains from one sample sequenced in a study of CD8+ T cells in alopecia areata. The treatment is: oral pan-JAK inhibitor, 5-10 mg twice daily. Sequencing templates came from extracted RNA that was reverse transcribed into cDNA. TCRdb keeps only in-frame clones here, not all; method: immunoSEQ multiplex PCR. The sample lists 200,000 to 250,000 clones; roughly 56% were seen once. Material: CD4+ T cells sorted from blood, obtained at week 4, from a patient treated with tofacitinib. These receptors all stem from a human donor with alopecia areata.

This chain uses TRBV5-1 with TRBJ2-5, with a tentative D call TRBD1 (6 bases). Trimming removed 4 bases from V and 3 bases from J, with 19 bases in between. The CDR3 runs to 16 residues. Germline V CDR1 and CDR2: SGHRS, YFSETQ. Here the CDR3 reads CASSEHPGQGEETQYF. As DNA, the CDR3 is TGCGCCAGCAGCGAACATCCGGGACAAGGGGAAGAGACCCAGTACTTC.

By its share, this clone is medium-sized. V usage is TRBV6-4 and J usage is TRBJ2-1; 8 bases match TRBD2. The CDR3 spans 15 residues. Germline trimming cut 0 bases from V and 6 bases from J; bases unmatched to any gene: 4. CDR1 MRHNA and CDR2 SNTAGT come from the germline V gene. CDR3 nucleotides: TGTGCCAGCAGTGACTCCTCGGGGGGGCCCAATGAGCAGTTCTTC. This codes for CASSDSSGGPNEQFF.

The chain recombines TRBV7-2 with TRBJ2-1; D gene unclear. Trimming cost V 1 base and J 10 bases, with 11 bases left between them. Germline CDR1 and CDR2: SGHTA and FQGNSA. This CDR3 contains 13 residues. The CDR3 here is CASSLEIATEQFF. In DNA form, the CDR3 reads TGTGCCAGCAGCTTAGAAATCGCTACCGAGCAGTTCTTC.

The chain combines TRBV9 with TRBJ2-2; 11 nucleotides match TRBD2. CDR1 and CDR2 (germline): SGDLS, YYNGEE. This CDR3 has 17 residues. The V and J ends lost 6 bases and 0 bases, in that order; junction bases with no gene match: 7. For the CDR3, the DNA is TGTGCCAGCACAGGGACTAGCGGCGTCGCGAACACCGGGGAGCTGTTTTTT. It encodes CASTGTSGVANTGELFF. The full variable domain, completed using reference TRBV9 and TRBJ2-2, is DSGVTQTPKHLITATGQRVTLRCSPRSGDLSVYWYQQSLDQGLQFLIQYYNGEERAKGNILERFSAQQFPDLHSELNLSSLELGDSALYFCASTGTSGVANTGELFFGEGSRLTVL.

This chain uses TRBV29-1 with TRBJ2-5, with D possibly being TRBD1 or TRBD2 (5 bases each). CDR1 and CDR2 from the germline V gene are SQVTM and ANQGSEA. With 4 bases removed from V and 5 bases from J, the gap between germline ends came to 11 bases. The CDR3 runs to 12 residues. CDR3 protein: CSVGGIGETQYF. The CDR3, as DNA: TGCAGCGTTGGGGGGATTGGGGAGACCCAGTACTTC.

This clone was observed a handful of times. This chain links TRBV29-1 with TRBJ2-1; 9 nucleotides agree with TRBD2. V gave up 7 bases and J gave up 16 bases; unmatched junction bases: 17. Germline V gene data show CDR1 as SQVTM and CDR2 as ANQGSEA. The CDR3 has 13 amino acids. The DNA for the CDR3 is TGCAGCGCCTCCCCGTGGGTAGCGGGGGATGGCTTCTTC. This codes for CSASPWVAGDGFF.

This chain joins TRBV30 and TRBJ1-5; tentative D call: TRBD1 (5 bases). The CDR3 contains 13 residues. CDR1 GTSNPN and CDR2 SVGIG come from the germline V gene (reference sequence). V dropped 2 bases and J dropped 8 bases, with 13 bases sitting between them. CDR3 amino acids: CAWSRGDVEPQHF. CDR3 coding DNA: TGTGCCTGGAGTAGAGGGGATGTTGAGCCCCAGCATTTT. Full variable domain (missing parts from reference TRBV30 and TRBJ1-5): SQTIHQWPATLVQPVGSPLSLECTVEGTSNPNLYWYRQAAGRGLQLLFYSVGIGQISSEVPQNLSASRPQDRQFILSSKKLLLSDSGFYLCAWSRGDVEPQHFGDGTRLSIL.

J is TRBJ2-7 and V is TRBV29-1, with 9 positions matching TRBD1. The CDR3 length is 12 residues. Germline V lookup: CDR1 SQVTM, CDR2 ANQGSEA. With 5 bases clipped from V and 6 bases from J, the junction kept 5 bases outside the gene matches. CDR3 DNA sequence: TGCAGCGTTTCAGGGACAGGGACCGAGCAGTACTTC. The encoded protein is CSVSGTGTEQYF.

In this sample, this clone turned up a few times. The chain uses TRBV7-2 and TRBJ1-2; D is uncertain. The ends were cut back, 5 bases at V and 7 bases at J, with 11 bases in the middle. Germline CDR1 SGHTA, CDR2 FQGNSA. The CDR3 is 12 residues long. CDR3 sequence (DNA): TGTGCCAGCAGCGTAAGGACTGGTGGCTACACCTTC. Its translation is CASSVRTGGYTF.

This chain uses TRBV30 with TRBJ2-2; no clear D. The CDR3 runs to 11 residues. Germline loops: CDR1 GTSNPN, CDR2 SVGIG (reference sequence). V lost 2 bases and J lost 9, with 7 bases in between. CDR3 residues: CAWSPGRELFF. The CDR3 DNA is TGTGCCTGGAGTCCCGGGCGGGAGCTGTTTTTT.

This clone has more than one count but fewer than ten. V gene TRBV19 combines with J gene TRBJ1-5; maybe TRBD1 (5 bases). Germline loops: CDR1 LNHDA, CDR2 SQIVND (reference sequence). Trimming left V 3 bases short and J 7 bases short, with 13 bases between. The CDR3 consists of 14 residues. The CDR3 DNA is TGTGCCAGTAGTATCGAGGGGCTAGGCCAGCCCCAGCATTTT. The encoded protein is CASSIEGLGQPQHF.

The chain recombines TRBV10-2 with TRBJ2-5; TRBD2 aligns across 11 bases. The germline CDR1 and CDR2 sequences are WSHSY and SAAADI. Unmatched junction bases numbered 5, after V lost 4 bases and J lost 4 bases. The CDR3 is 15 amino acids. CDR3 nucleotide sequence: TGCGCCAGCAGTGTGGCCGGGACTAGCGGAGAGACCCAGTACTTC. It translates to CASSVAGTSGETQYF.

The V call is TRBV29-1, the J call TRBJ2-7; tentatively, D is TRBD2 (5 bases). In germline, CDR1 is SQVTM, CDR2 ANQGSEA. Trimming took off 0 bases at V and 1 base at J, with 10 bases between the two ends. This CDR3 has 14 residues. The CDR3 DNA sequence: TGCAGCGTTGAAGATCTTCGGGGTTCCTACGAGCAGTACTTC. Residues: CSVEDLRGSYEQYF.

This clone is classed as medium-sized. The chain uses TRBV29-1 and TRBJ2-7; 7 nucleotides match TRBD1. The CDR3 is made up of 12 amino acids. Germline V gene data show CDR1 as SQVTM and CDR2 as ANQGSEA. The ends lost 7 bases at V and 5 bases at J; junction bases unmatched: 8. The CDR3: CSAVTGIDEQYF. CDR3 DNA sequence: TGCAGCGCTGTGACAGGGATTGACGAGCAGTACTTC.

V gene TRBV5-4 combines with J gene TRBJ1-6; weak D call: TRBD1 (6 bases). The V gene's germline CDR1 is SGHNT and CDR2 YYREEE (reference sequence). Trimming shortened V by 0 bases and J by 7 bases, and 11 bases separated the two germline ends. The CDR3 has 15 residues. CDR3 residues: CASSLGGARNSPLHF. The CDR3 DNA follows: TGTGCCAGCAGCTTGGGGGGGGCTAGGAATTCACCCCTCCACTTT.

This clone was detected only a few times. This sequence joins TRBV28 and TRBJ1-1; D is unresolved. The CDR3 loop spans 15 amino acids. CDR1 is MDHEN and CDR2 is SYDVKM in the germline V gene. V was shortened by 6 bases and J by 0 bases, with 14 bases between the two germline ends. In nucleotides, the CDR3 is TGTGCCAGCAGAGCCACGGGATCTATGAACACTGAAGCTTTCTTT. This gives the protein CASRATGSMNTEAFF.

The rearrangement joins TRBV29-1 to TRBJ1-2; D perhaps matches TRBD1 (5 bases). Trimming removed 6 bases at V and 10 bases at J, with 15 bases between. This CDR3 has 11 amino acids. Germline CDR1 is SQVTM and CDR2 is ANQGSEA. The DNA for the CDR3 is TGCAGCGTCTGGGGAGGGGCTGACTACACCTTC. This sequence encodes CSVWGGADYTF.

This sequence joins TRBV2 and TRBJ1-2, with 11 nucleotides matching TRBD1. Germline CDR1 and CDR2: SNHLY and FYNNEI. Trimming removed 6 bases from V and 0 bases from J; junction bases left unmatched: 3. The CDR3 spans 15 residues. DNA of the CDR3: TGTGCCAGCAGCGGACAGGGGGCACCTAACTATGGCTACACCTTC. It codes for CASSGQGAPNYGYTF.

The table lists this clone with a few counts. This rearrangement joins TRBV6-5 to TRBJ2-5; 9 positions agree with TRBD1. Per the germline V gene, CDR1 is MNHEY and CDR2 is SVGAGI. The CDR3 is 15 amino acids. The trim removed 0 bases at V and 5 bases at J, leaving 4 bases unmatched. The CDR3 sequence is CASSYSVGQGETQYF. The CDR3 nucleotides are TGTGCCAGCAGTTACTCTGTTGGACAGGGGGAGACCCAGTACTTC.

The gene calls are TRBV29-1 and TRBJ2-7; D not resolved. V lost 6 bases, J lost 4 bases, and 22 bases lay in between. This CDR3 is 15 amino acids long. CDR1 SQVTM and CDR2 ANQGSEA come from the germline V gene. CDR3 sequence: CSVATRLIVGYEQYF. CDR3 nucleotide sequence: TGCAGCGTCGCTACAAGGCTGATAGTCGGTTACGAGCAGTACTTC.

The genes are TRBV29-1 and TRBJ1-1; D call uncertain. Trimming took off 5 bases at V and 6 bases at J, with 13 bases between the two ends. CDR3 size: 12 residues. Germline CDR1 is SQVTM and CDR2 is ANQGSEA. CDR3 bases: TGCAGCGTTTTTGCCGTTAAGGCTGAAGCTTTCTTT. This translates into CSVFAVKAEAFF.

V and J are TRBV29-1 and TRBJ1-2, with D possibly being TRBD1 (6 bases). Between the trimmed V and J ends, which lost 8 bases and 8 bases, there was a span of 15 bases. CDR1 is SQVTM and CDR2 is ANQGSEA in the germline V gene. This CDR3 is 11 amino acids long. This CDR3 is CSSTRGDGYTF. For the CDR3, the DNA is TGCAGCTCCACGAGGGGGGACGGCTACACCTTC.

This clone appeared a single time. The V gene is TRBV29-1, the J gene TRBJ1-2; D gene uncertain. This CDR3 is 13 amino acids long. Trimming pared 4 bases from V and 1 base from J, leaving 10 bases between. Germline CDR1 SQVTM, CDR2 ANQGSEA. Here the CDR3 DNA reads TGCAGCGTTGCTCGAGGCGTTAACTATGGCTACACCTTC. It encodes CSVARGVNYGYTF.

This clone was observed a single time. This chain joins TRBV9 and TRBJ2-1; D is unresolved. CDR3 length: 12 residues. CDR1 SGDLS and CDR2 YYNGEE come from the germline V gene. Trimming cost V 3 bases and J 9 bases, with 10 bases left between them. The CDR3, as DNA: TGTGCCAGCAGCGGAATCGCACCTGAGCAGTTCTTC. Protein: CASSGIAPEQFF.

The chain is built from TRBV29-1 and TRBJ2-3; no clear D. Germline V lookup: CDR1 SQVTM, CDR2 ANQGSEA. CDR3 length equals 13 residues. V was pared by 4 bases and J by 0 bases, with 8 bases between. The CDR3 protein is CSVAGSSTDTQYF. The CDR3 DNA reads as TGCAGCGTTGCAGGCTCCAGCACAGATACGCAGTATTTT.

This sequence joins TRBV18 and TRBJ2-7, with a weak D call TRBD1 (5 bases). Trimming left V 6 bases short and J 5 bases short, with 8 bases between. CDR1 KGHSH and CDR2 LQKENI come from the germline V gene. CDR3 length equals 11 residues. CDR3 protein: CASSRGDEQYF. In nucleotides, the CDR3 is TGTGCCAGCTCTAGGGGCGACGAGCAGTACTTC.